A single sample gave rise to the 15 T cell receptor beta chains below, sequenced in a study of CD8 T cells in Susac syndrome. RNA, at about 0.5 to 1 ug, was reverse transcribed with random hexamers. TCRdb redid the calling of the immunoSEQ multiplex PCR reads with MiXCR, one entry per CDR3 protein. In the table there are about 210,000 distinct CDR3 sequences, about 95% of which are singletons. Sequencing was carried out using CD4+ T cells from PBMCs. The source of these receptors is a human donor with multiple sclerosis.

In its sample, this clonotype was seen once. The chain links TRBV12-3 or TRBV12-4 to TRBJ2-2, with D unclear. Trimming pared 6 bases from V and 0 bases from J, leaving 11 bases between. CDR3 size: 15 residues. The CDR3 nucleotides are TGTGCCAGCAGGCGCGTAGGTTCGAACACCGGGGAGCTGTTTTTT. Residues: CASRRVGSNTGELFF.

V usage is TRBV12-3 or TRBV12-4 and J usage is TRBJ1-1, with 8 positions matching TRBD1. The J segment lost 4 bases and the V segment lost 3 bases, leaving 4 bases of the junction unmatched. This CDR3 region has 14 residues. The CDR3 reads CASSFQGASTEAFF. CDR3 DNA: TGTGCCAGCAGTTTCCAGGGGGCTTCCACTGAAGCTTTCTTT.

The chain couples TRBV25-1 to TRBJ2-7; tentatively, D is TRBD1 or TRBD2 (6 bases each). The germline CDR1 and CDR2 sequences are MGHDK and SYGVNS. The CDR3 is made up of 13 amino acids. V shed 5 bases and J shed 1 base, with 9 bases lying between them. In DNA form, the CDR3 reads TGTGCCAGCAGTAGGGGGGATTCCTACGAGCAGTACTTC. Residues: CASSRGDSYEQYF.

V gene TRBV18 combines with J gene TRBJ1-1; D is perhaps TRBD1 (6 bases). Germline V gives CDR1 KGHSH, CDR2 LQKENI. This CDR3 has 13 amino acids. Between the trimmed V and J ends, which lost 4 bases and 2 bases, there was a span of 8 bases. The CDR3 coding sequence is TGTGCCAGCTCACTGGGACATAACACTGAAGCTTTCTTT. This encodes CASSLGHNTEAFF. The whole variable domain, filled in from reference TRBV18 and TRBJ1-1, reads NAGVMQNPRHLVRRRGQEARLRCSPMKGHSHVYWYRQLPEEGLKFMVYLQKENIIDESGMPKERFSAEFPKEGPSILRIQQVVRGDSAAYFCASSLGHNTEAFFGQGTRLTVV.

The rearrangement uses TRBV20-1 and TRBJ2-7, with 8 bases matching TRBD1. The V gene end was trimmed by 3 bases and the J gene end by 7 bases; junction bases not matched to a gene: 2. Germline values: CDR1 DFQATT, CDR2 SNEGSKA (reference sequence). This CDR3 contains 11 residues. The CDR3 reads CSARGDREQYF. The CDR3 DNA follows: TGCAGTGCTAGGGGGGACAGGGAGCAGTACTTC.

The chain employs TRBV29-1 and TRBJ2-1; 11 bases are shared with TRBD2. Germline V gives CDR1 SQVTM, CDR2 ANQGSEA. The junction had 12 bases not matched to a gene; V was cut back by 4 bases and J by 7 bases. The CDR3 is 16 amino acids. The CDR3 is CSVGGKPGLAANEQFF. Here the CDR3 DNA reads TGCAGCGTTGGGGGGAAGCCGGGACTAGCGGCAAATGAGCAGTTCTTC.

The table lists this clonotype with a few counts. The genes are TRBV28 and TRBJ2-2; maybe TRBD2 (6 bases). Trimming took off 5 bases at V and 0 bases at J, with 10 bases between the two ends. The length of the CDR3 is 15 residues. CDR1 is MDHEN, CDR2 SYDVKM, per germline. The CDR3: CASSLGGANTGELFF. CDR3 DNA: TGTGCCAGCAGTCTCGGGGGAGCGAACACCGGGGAGCTGTTTTTT.

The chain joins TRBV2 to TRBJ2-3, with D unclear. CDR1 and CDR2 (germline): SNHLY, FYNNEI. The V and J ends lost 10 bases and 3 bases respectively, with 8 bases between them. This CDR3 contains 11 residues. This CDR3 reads CATTVTDTQYF. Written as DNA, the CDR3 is TGTGCCACTACAGTGACAGATACGCAGTATTTT. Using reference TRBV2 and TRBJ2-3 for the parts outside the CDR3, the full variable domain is EPEVTQTPSHQVTQMGQEVILRCVPISNHLYFYWYRQILGQKVEFLVSFYNNEISEKSEIFDDQFSVERPDGSNFTLKIRSTKLEDSAMYFCATTVTDTQYFGPGTRLTVL.

In DNA form, the CDR3 reads TGTGCCAATCCCGACCCAGGTGGGCAGCAACAAGAGACCCAGTACTTC. Translated: CANPDPGGQQQETQYF. The chain links TRBV21-1 to TRBJ2-5; the listed D gene, TRBD1, was not tested against the DNA. TRBV21-1 is a pseudogene locus. The CDR3 has 16 amino acids.

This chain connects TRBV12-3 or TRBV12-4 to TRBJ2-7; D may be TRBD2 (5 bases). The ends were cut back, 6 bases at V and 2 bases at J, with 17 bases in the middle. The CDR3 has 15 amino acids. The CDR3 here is CASSAIGVTTYEQYF. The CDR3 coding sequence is TGTGCCAGCAGCGCGATCGGGGTAACAACCTACGAGCAGTACTTC.

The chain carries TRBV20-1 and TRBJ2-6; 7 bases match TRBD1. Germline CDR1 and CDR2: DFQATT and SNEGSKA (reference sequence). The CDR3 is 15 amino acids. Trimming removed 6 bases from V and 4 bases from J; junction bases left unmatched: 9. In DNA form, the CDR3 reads TGCAGTGCGGAGGTCACAGGGGCCGGGGCCAACGTCCTGACTTTC. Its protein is CSAEVTGAGANVLTF.

CDR3 residues: CAWSWGDSGYNEQFF. The CDR3 DNA reads as TGTGCCTGGAGTTGGGGGGATAGCGGCTACAATGAGCAGTTCTTC. The chain employs TRBV30 and TRBJ2-1; a weak D match, TRBD2 (6 bases). The CDR3 spans 15 residues. Between the trimmed V and J ends, which lost 2 bases and 3 bases, there was a span of 14 bases. Per the germline V gene, CDR1 is GTSNPN and CDR2 is SVGIG (reference sequence).

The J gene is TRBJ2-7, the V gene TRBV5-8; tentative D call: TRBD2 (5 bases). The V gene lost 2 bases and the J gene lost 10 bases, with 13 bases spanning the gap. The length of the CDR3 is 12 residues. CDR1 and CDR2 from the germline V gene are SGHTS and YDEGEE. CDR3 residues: CASSFTDSRQYF. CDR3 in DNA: TGTGCCAGCAGCTTTACGGACTCACGACAGTACTTC.

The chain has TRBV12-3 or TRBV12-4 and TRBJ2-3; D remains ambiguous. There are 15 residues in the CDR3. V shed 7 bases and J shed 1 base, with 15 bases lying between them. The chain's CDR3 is CASTTRRFGTDTQYF. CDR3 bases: TGTGCCAGCACCACGCGACGGTTTGGCACAGATACGCAGTATTTT.

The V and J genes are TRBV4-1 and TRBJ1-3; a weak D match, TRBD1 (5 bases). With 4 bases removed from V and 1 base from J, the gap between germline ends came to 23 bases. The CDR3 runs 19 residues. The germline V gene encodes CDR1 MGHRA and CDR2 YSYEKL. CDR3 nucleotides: TGCGCCAGCAGCCTTGGGACCTCGGTTCGGGGCGGTTCTGGAAACACCATATATTTT. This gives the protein CASSLGTSVRGGSGNTIYF.